The 20 T cell receptor beta chains listed next were all sequenced from one sample in a study of blood T cell repertoires in COVID-19. This table comes from immunoSEQ multiplex PCR, and its TCRdb copy is limited to in-frame clones, with some not included. This repertoire shows about 220,000 clones, about nine tenths found once; its top ten account for roughly 3.4%. The sequenced sample consisted of PBMCs or T cells enriched from blood (not recorded which). Source of these receptors: a woman aged 40 to 50 with acute COVID-19.

The chain employs TRBV28 and TRBJ1-3; no clear D gene. With 6 bases removed from V and 4 bases from J, the gap between germline ends came to 16 bases. Germline CDR1 reads MDHEN; CDR2 reads SYDVKM. CDR3 size: 15 residues. CDR3 bases: TGTGCCAGCAGCACTCCGGGAGGGCGGGGAAACACCATATATTTT. As protein: CASSTPGGRGNTIYF. Full variable domain (missing parts from reference TRBV28 and TRBJ1-3): DVKVTQSSRYLVKRTGEKVFLECVQDMDHENMFWYRQDPGLGLRLIYFSYDVKMKEKGDIPEGYSVSREKKERFSLILESASTNQTSMYLCASSTPGGRGNTIYFGEGSWLTVV.

The chain has TRBV28 and TRBJ1-1; 11 nucleotides match TRBD1. J lost 5 bases, V lost 3 bases, and 14 bases had no gene match. The CDR3 totals 18 residues. The germline gives CDR1 MDHEN, CDR2 SYDVKM. CDR3 coding DNA: TGTGCCAGCAGTTTTTTCCGGCGGGACAGGGGGTTAAAGACTGAAGCTTTCTTT. Its protein product is CASSFFRRDRGLKTEAFF.

The V and J genes are TRBV21-1 and TRBJ1-4; TRBD1 is taken as the D call from the table, unchecked against the DNA. TRBV21-1 is a documented pseudogene. The CDR3 is 15 residues long. The CDR3 reads CASGTDRGSTEKLFF. The CDR3 bases are TGTGCCAGCGGAACGGACAGGGGTTCTACTGAAAAACTGTTTTTT.

The rearrangement uses TRBV12-3 or TRBV12-4 and TRBJ2-7, with TRBD1 identical over 8 bases. The CDR3 has 11 amino acids. V was pared by 8 bases and J by 6 bases, with 3 bases of the junction left unmatched. Here the CDR3 DNA reads TGTGCCAGCCGGACAGGGCCCGAGCAGTACTTC. Its translation is CASRTGPEQYF.

The rearrangement uses TRBV4-3 and TRBJ2-7; perhaps TRBD2 as D (7 bases). Trimming stripped 2 bases from V and 4 bases from J, with 9 bases between. The CDR3 is 13 amino acids. CDR1 is LGHNA and CDR2 is YSLEER in the germline V gene. CDR3 DNA: TGCGCCAGCAGCCAAAGGGGGGGGTACGAGCAGTACTTC. Translating gives CASSQRGGYEQYF.

V and J are TRBV25-1 and TRBJ2-1, with TRBD1 matching over 8 bases. CDR3 size: 15 residues. Germline V gene lookup returns CDR1 MGHDK and CDR2 SYGVNS. The V segment lost 10 bases and the J segment 3 bases; nucleotides outside the gene matches: 11. The CDR3 region has the DNA TGTGCCACCCAAGACCTAACAGGGGGCTACAATGAGCAGTTCTTC. It codes for CATQDLTGGYNEQFF.

The CDR3 DNA follows: TGTGCCAGCTCACCAGGGGACAGGGGTGGTGAAAAACTGTTTTTT. Protein product: CASSPGDRGGEKLFF. The V call is TRBV18, the J call TRBJ1-4, with 10 bases fitting TRBD1. V was clipped by 2 bases and J by 7 bases; unmatched bases: 4. Per germline, CDR1 KGHSH and CDR2 LQKENI. The CDR3 consists of 15 residues.

The J gene is TRBJ2-3, the V gene TRBV7-9; tentative D call: TRBD1 (5 bases). Germline-derived CDR1 and CDR2 are SEHNR and FQNEAQ (reference sequence). The CDR3 totals 13 residues. V was cut by 4 bases and J by 4 bases, with 9 bases left in between. CDR3 loop: CASSSGYADTQYF. CDR3 bases: TGTGCCAGCAGCTCAGGGTACGCAGATACGCAGTATTTT.

The V and J genes are TRBV27 and TRBJ1-5, with 8 bases lining up with TRBD1. The CDR3 is made up of 14 amino acids. Germline loops: CDR1 MNHEY, CDR2 SMNVEV (reference sequence). With V trimmed by 6 bases and J by 7 bases, 8 bases remained unmatched. The CDR3 DNA follows: TGTGCCAGCAGAAAACAGGGGGACGGACAGCCCCAGCATTTT. Encoded protein: CASRKQGDGQPQHF.

The rearrangement links TRBV6-5 to TRBJ2-1; the D is unclear. The CDR3 covers 14 residues. Germline CDR1 reads MNHEY; CDR2 reads SVGAGI. The germline V and J ends were trimmed by 6 bases and 0 bases, with 9 bases remaining between them. The CDR3 nucleotides are TGTGCCAGCAGACAACCAAGCTCCTACAATGAGCAGTTCTTC. Encoded protein: CASRQPSSYNEQFF.

V gene TRBV6-1 combines with J gene TRBJ1-1, with 7 bases aligning to TRBD1. CDR1 is MNHNS and CDR2 is SASEGT in the germline V gene. V lost 1 base to trimming and J lost 4 bases; unmatched junction nucleotides: 9. This CDR3 contains 16 residues. CDR3 protein: CASSEVEAGGGTEAFF. DNA for the CDR3: TGTGCCAGCAGTGAAGTTGAGGCAGGGGGAGGCACTGAAGCTTTCTTT.

This chain joins TRBV7-3 and TRBJ1-1; D unclear. Germline lookup yields CDR1 SGHTA and CDR2 FQGTGA. The CDR3 spans 14 residues. Trimming shortened V by 5 bases and J by 4 bases, and 14 bases separated the two germline ends. CDR3 region: CASSDEGGTTEAFF. For the CDR3, the DNA is TGTGCCAGCAGCGATGAGGGTGGTACCACTGAAGCTTTCTTT.

The chain recombines TRBV7-9 with TRBJ2-6; TRBD2 aligns across 7 bases. CDR3 size: 17 residues. Germline trimming cut 4 bases from V and 10 bases from J; bases unmatched to any gene: 16. CDR1 is SEHNR, CDR2 FQNEAQ, per germline (reference sequence). The CDR3 DNA reads TGTGCCAGCAGCTCGTGGGGAGGGGCTCCCGACCGAAACGTCCTGACTTTC. This sequence encodes CASSSWGGAPDRNVLTF.

CDR3 region: CASGFAVNSNQPQHF. Written as DNA, the CDR3 is TGTGCTAGTGGTTTTGCGGTGAATAGCAATCAGCCCCAGCATTTT. This rearrangement joins TRBV12-5 to TRBJ1-5; D call uncertain. The germline V and J ends were trimmed by 3 bases and 0 bases, with 9 bases remaining between them. CDR3 length: 15 residues. Germline CDR1 reads LGHNT; CDR2 reads FRNRAP.

V gene TRBV5-4 combines with J gene TRBJ1-3; D is unresolved. This CDR3 region has 14 residues. V lost 0 bases and J lost 3, with 7 bases in between. Germline loops: CDR1 SGHNT, CDR2 YYREEE (reference sequence). In nucleotides, the CDR3 is TGTGCCAGCAGCTTGGACAGCCTTGGAAACACCATATATTTT. As protein: CASSLDSLGNTIYF.

The chain couples TRBV7-3 to TRBJ2-1; 8 positions agree with TRBD2. The CDR3 has 13 amino acids. Germline V lookup: CDR1 SGHTA, CDR2 FQGTGA. With V trimmed by 5 bases and J by 9 bases, 6 bases remained unmatched. The CDR3 loop reads CASSPPTSAEQFF. As DNA, the CDR3 is TGTGCCAGCAGCCCGCCGACTAGCGCTGAGCAGTTCTTC.

The CDR3 DNA sequence: TGTGCCAGTAGTATAGTAGTACAAGAGACCCAGTACTTC. This translates into CASSIVVQETQYF. The chain has TRBV19 and TRBJ2-5; no clear D gene. Between the trimmed V and J ends, which lost 1 base and 2 bases, there was a span of 5 bases. There are 13 residues in the CDR3. Germline-derived CDR1 and CDR2 are LNHDA and SQIVND (reference sequence).

The chain uses TRBV6-6 and TRBJ2-1; 14 nucleotides agree with TRBD2. CDR1 and CDR2 from the germline V gene are MNHNY and SVGAGI (reference sequence). The CDR3 has 15 amino acids. The V segment lost 10 bases and the J segment 10 bases; nucleotides outside the gene matches: 12. The CDR3 region is CATKPTSGGAREQFF. The CDR3 DNA reads as TGTGCCACAAAACCGACTAGCGGGGGGGCCCGGGAGCAGTTCTTC.

The chain recombines TRBV13 with TRBJ1-1, with D tentatively TRBD1 (6 bases). This CDR3 contains 15 residues. Germline V lookup: CDR1 PRHDT, CDR2 FYEKMQ (reference sequence). The V end was cut by 2 bases, the J end by 6 bases, with 16 bases between. This CDR3 is CASSLSSGALAEAFF. CDR3 sequence (DNA): TGTGCCAGCAGCTTAAGTTCAGGGGCTCTTGCTGAAGCTTTCTTT.

The rearrangement joins TRBV14 to TRBJ1-5; no firm D call. The CDR3 runs to 15 residues. V lost 4 bases to trimming and J lost 7 bases, with 17 bases between them. Germline V CDR1 and CDR2: SGHDN, FVKESK. The CDR3 protein is CASSLNYPPPQPQHF. Here the CDR3 DNA reads TGTGCCAGCAGCCTCAACTACCCCCCCCCGCAGCCCCAGCATTTT.